The rows below give T cell receptor beta chains drawn from one sample of a study of memory CD4+ T cells and cytomegalovirus serostatus. Using immunoSEQ multiplex PCR, the repertoire was profiled, and TCRdb retains in-frame clones only, with some absent. This sample yields tens of thousands of clones, of which around 83% are seen a single time; 2% belongs to the top ten. Input material: memory CD4+ T cells from blood. The source of these receptors is an adult in good health and CMV-seropositive. CDR3s include the opening cysteine and the closing phenylalanine or tryptophan. D genes are given only for firm matches. Expanded clones are given a class, and other clones once, few, many or no size at all.

TRBJ1-2 once TRBV28 TRBD1 TGTGCCAGCACCAGGGACAGGGTAGGGGGTGGCTACACCTTC CASTRDRVGGGYTF
TRBJ2-4 NA TRBV4-2 NA TGTGCCAGCAGCCTCGACGGGGTGAAAACCAAGGCCAAAAACATTCAGTACTTC CASSLDGVKTKAKNIQYF
TRBJ1-5 NA TRBV4-1 NA TGCGCCAGCAGCCAACTAGGGGGTGGGAGCAATCAGCCCCAGCATTTT CASSQLGGGSNQPQHF
TRBJ2-4 once TRBV7-2 NA TGTGCCAGCAGCTTAGAGGGCAGGGATCTAAACATTCAGTACTTC CASSLEGRDLNIQYF
TRBJ1-2 NA TRBV25-1 TRBD1 TGTGCCAGCAGTGGAAGACAGGGGGCCGGCGGCTACACCTTC CASSGRQGAGGYTF
TRBJ2-5 NA TRBV7-9 NA TGTGCCAGCAGCGAGAGACAGCCCCAAGAGACCCAGTACTTC CASSERQPQETQYF
TRBJ1-1 NA TRBV28 NA TGTGCCAGCAGTTCGAACACTGAAGCTTTCTTT CASSSNTEAFF
TRBJ1-1 NA TRBV9 TRBD1 TGTGCCAGCAGCGGGCGGACAGGGGGCCCGAACACTGAAGCTTTCTTT CASSGRTGGPNTEAFF
TRBJ2-7 NA TRBV7-2 NA TGTGCCAGCAGCTTAACCCACAGCTCCTACGAGCAGTACTTC CASSLTHSSYEQYF
TRBJ2-2 NA TRBV9 TRBD1 TGTGCCAGCAGCGCCTCGGGACAGGTTACCGGGGAGCTGTTTTTT CASSASGQVTGELFF
TRBJ2-1 NA TRBV6-1 NA TGTGCCAGCACCTTAACCAGGAGGGGAAACAATGAGCAGTTCTTC CASTLTRRGNNEQFF
TRBJ1-3 NA TRBV12-5 NA TGTGCTAGTGGTTTGGACCCTCAGGAAGGGCCGAACATATATTTT CASGLDPQEGPNIYF
TRBJ1-6 NA TRBV7-2 NA TGTGCCAGCAGCTCCCAGGGGCTGCGGAATTCACCCCTCCACTTT CASSSQGLRNSPLHF
TRBJ2-2 NA TRBV25-1 NA TGTGCCAGCAGTGACACCCACACTAACACCGGGGAGCTGTTTTTT CASSDTHTNTGELFF
TRBJ2-1 NA TRBV2 NA TGTGCCAGCAGTGGGTGGCAGGGGATTAGCAATGAGCAGTTCTTC CASSGWQGISNEQFF
TRBJ1-2 NA TRBV5-1 TRBD1 TGCGCCAGCAGGCGGACAGGTGCTTATGGCTACACCTTC CASRRTGAYGYTF
TRBJ1-2 NA TRBV6-5 NA TGTGCCAGCAGTTACGACCAGGGATCTTCAACTGGCTACACCTTC CASSYDQGSSTGYTF
TRBJ2-1 NA TRBV29-1 NA TGCAGCGTCCTCCTCCAGCGGCACAATGAGCAGTTCTTC CSVLLQRHNEQFF
TRBJ2-7 NA TRBV5-8 NA TGTGCCAGCAGCTGGGGAACCTCTACCTACGAGCAGTACTTC CASSWGTSTYEQYF
TRBJ1-1 NA TRBV19 NA TGTGTCGGGGTGAGGAATACTGAAGCTTTCTTT CVGVRNTEAFF
TRBJ1-1 NA TRBV4-3 NA TGCGCCAGCAGCCACGTTACAGGGAGTACTGAAGCTTTCTTT CASSHVTGSTEAFF
TRBJ2-3 NA TRBV19 TRBD2 TGTGCCAGCTCCCACCCAGCGGGGGGGCCAGATACGCAGTATTTT CASSHPAGGPDTQYF
TRBJ2-5 NA TRBV28 TRBD2 TGTGCCAGCAGCCACCCTATAGCGGGCATGGGGGAGACCCAGTACTTC CASSHPIAGMGETQYF
TRBJ2-5 NA TRBV7-3 TRBD2 TGTGCCAGCAGCTCGACTAGCTTAGAGACCCAGTACTTC CASSSTSLETQYF
TRBJ2-1 NA TRBV6-6 NA TGTGCCAGCAGTTACCTTTGGACAGACTACAATGAGCAGTTCTTC CASSYLWTDYNEQFF
TRBJ2-1 NA TRBV2 TRBD1 TGTGCCAGTCGGACAGGGGCCTACAATGAGCAGTTCTTC CASRTGAYNEQFF
TRBJ2-1 NA TRBV28 TRBD2 TGTGCCAGCAGTTTTTCGCTAGCGGGGATCAATGAGCAGTTCTTC CASSFSLAGINEQFF
TRBJ1-2 NA TRBV9 NA TGTGCCAGCAGCGTAGGAGTCTATGGCTACACCTTC CASSVGVYGYTF
TRBJ2-3 NA TRBV2 NA TGTGCCAGCGGATCGACCGGGACGCAGTATTTT CASGSTGTQYF